The 16 T cell receptor beta chains below were found in one sample sequenced in a study of blood T cell repertoires in COVID-19. The table came from immunoSEQ multiplex PCR; TCRdb's copy has only in-frame clones and leaves some out. In the table there are about 270,000 clones, around 86% of which are singletons. Sequencing was performed on peripheral blood. All receptors derive from a woman in her fifties or sixties with active or convalescent COVID-19.

The rearrangement joins TRBV5-3 to TRBJ2-7; 8 nucleotides align to TRBD1. TRBV5-3 qualifies as an ORF whose function is uncertain. J gave up 3 bases and V 4 bases, and 6 bases lay outside the gene matches. The CDR3 is made up of 14 amino acids. The CDR3 DNA is TGTGCCAGAAGCACCCGACAGGGGTACTACGAGCAGTACTTC. Translating gives CARSTRQGYYEQYF.

The chain combines TRBV3-1 (or the pseudogene TRBV3-2) with TRBJ1-1; D is undetermined. With 4 bases removed from V and 12 bases from J, the gap between germline ends came to 15 bases. The CDR3 has 12 amino acids. The V gene's germline CDR1 is LGHDT and CDR2 YNNKEL (reference sequence). The CDR3 region is CASSRDGPATFF. CDR3 DNA sequence: TGTGCCAGCAGCCGAGATGGTCCTGCGACTTTCTTT.

This sequence joins TRBV15 and TRBJ2-1; 11 bases fit TRBD2. Losses at the gene ends were 3 bases for V and 3 bases for J; bases not matched to a gene: 4. Germline V lookup: CDR1 LNHNV, CDR2 YYDKDF (reference sequence). The CDR3 contains 16 residues. The chain's CDR3 is CATSSAGTSGYNEQFF. The DNA for the CDR3 is TGTGCCACCAGCAGTGCCGGGACTAGCGGCTACAATGAGCAGTTCTTC.

The chain is built from TRBV19 and TRBJ2-3, with TRBD2 matching 9 bases. The CDR3 consists of 16 residues. Germline V gene sequence: CDR1 LNHDA, CDR2 SQIVND (reference sequence). Germline trimming cut 1 base from V and 4 bases from J; bases unmatched to any gene: 6. In DNA, the CDR3 is TGTGCCAGTAGTATAGCTGCTAGCGGGGCTCCAGATACGCAGTATTTT. Its protein is CASSIAASGAPDTQYF. The complete variable domain, with remaining parts taken from reference TRBV19 and TRBJ2-3, reads DGGITQSPKYLFRKEGQNVTLSCEQNLNHDAMYWYRQDPGQGLRLIYYSQIVNDFQKGDIAEGYSVSREKKESFPLTVTSAQKNPTAFYLCASSIAASGAPDTQYFGPGTRLTVL.

This chain uses TRBV7-3 with TRBJ1-2, with D perhaps TRBD1 (5 bases). V was shortened by 5 bases and J by 3 bases, with 13 bases between the two germline ends. Germline-derived CDR1 and CDR2 are SGHTA and FQGTGA. The CDR3 extends over 14 amino acids. The CDR3 protein is CASSPGHGDYGYTF. The CDR3 coding sequence is TGTGCCAGCAGCCCCGGACATGGGGACTATGGCTACACCTTC.

V is TRBV11-2 and J is TRBJ1-2; D is possibly TRBD1 (5 bases). Germline loops: CDR1 SGHAT, CDR2 FQNNGV. This CDR3 has 12 amino acids. V lost 5 bases to trimming and J lost 5 bases, with 9 bases between them. The CDR3 protein is CASSPDSYGYTF. The CDR3 region has the DNA TGTGCCAGCAGCCCAGACAGTTATGGCTACACCTTC.

The J gene is TRBJ2-4, the V gene TRBV11-2; 8 nucleotides match TRBD2. Per germline, CDR1 SGHAT and CDR2 FQNNGV. The CDR3 runs 13 residues. J gave up 9 bases and V 5 bases, and 6 bases lay outside the gene matches. CDR3 DNA: TGTGCCAGCAGCCCCTCGGGGGGGTCCATTCAGTACTTC. Its protein is CASSPSGGSIQYF.

This chain uses TRBV7-9 with TRBJ2-3; 7 positions agree with TRBD2. CDR3 size: 17 residues. V lost 3 bases to trimming and J lost 1 base; unmatched junction nucleotides: 10. Germline V gene lookup returns CDR1 SEHNR and CDR2 FQNEAQ (reference sequence). In nucleotides, the CDR3 is TGTGCCAGCAGCTTGACACCAGTCAGCGGGGGCACAGATACGCAGTATTTT. This encodes CASSLTPVSGGTDTQYF.

Worth noting for this clone: This likely stems from a read error, as it lies one base from a far larger clone. J is TRBJ2-1 and V is TRBV7-2; D is unresolved. The CDR3 spans 14 residues. CDR1 is SGHTA, CDR2 FQGNSA, per germline. The ends were cut back, 3 bases at V and 0 bases at J, with 6 bases in the middle. Written as DNA, the CDR3 is TGTGCCAGCAGCTTGATGAGCTCCTACAATGAGCAGTTCTTC. Protein sequence: CASSLMSSYNEQFF. Complete variable domain (other parts from reference TRBV7-2 and TRBJ2-1): GAGVSQSPSNKVTEKGKDVELRCDPISGHTALYWYRQSLGQGLEFLIYFQGNSAPDKSGLPSDRFSAERTGGSVSTLTIQRTQQEDSAVYLCASSLMSSYNEQFFGPGTRLTVL.

The DNA of the CDR3 is TGTGCCACCAGCAGAGTGGACAGCCCTACCTATGGCTACACCTTC. Translating it yields CATSRVDSPTYGYTF. V gene TRBV15 combines with J gene TRBJ1-2; possible D gene TRBD1, 6 bases. V dropped 1 base and J dropped 4 bases, with 13 bases sitting between them. The CDR3 consists of 15 residues. Germline assignment: CDR1 LNHNV and CDR2 YYDKDF (reference sequence).

The chain uses TRBV2 and TRBJ2-7; 7 nucleotides match TRBD1. In germline, CDR1 is SNHLY, CDR2 FYNNEI. The CDR3 extends over 15 amino acids. The junction had 12 bases not matched to a gene; V was cut back by 3 bases and J by 7 bases. In DNA form, the CDR3 reads TGTGCCAGCAGTGAGCACAGGGGCCCTATGCGGGAGCAGTACTTC. Translating it yields CASSEHRGPMREQYF.

V gene TRBV5-1 combines with J gene TRBJ1-4, with 9 positions matching TRBD1. The CDR3 sequence is 18 residues long. Germline V gene lookup returns CDR1 SGHRS and CDR2 YFSETQ. Trimming took 0 bases from V and 5 from J; bases not matched to a gene: 11. CDR3 bases: TGCGCCAGCAGCTTGGGGACAGGGGCGCGCCCGAGAAATGAAAAACTGTTTTTT. Amino acid sequence: CASSLGTGARPRNEKLFF.

J is TRBJ2-4 and V is TRBV19; D may be TRBD2 (6 bases). This CDR3 region has 15 residues. Deletions cut 3 bases from V and 1 base from J, with 10 bases between. CDR1 LNHDA and CDR2 SQIVND come from the germline V gene (reference sequence). The CDR3 nucleotides read TGTGCCAGTAGTATGCCCAGCGGGGCCAAAAACATTCAGTACTTC. This translates into CASSMPSGAKNIQYF.

The chain recombines TRBV9 with TRBJ1-6; TRBD1 is a possible D gene (5 bases). CDR1 is SGDLS, CDR2 YYNGEE, per germline. V lost 3 bases to trimming and J lost 12 bases, with 10 bases between them. The CDR3 covers 12 residues. Written as DNA, the CDR3 is TGTGCCAGCAGCGGGGGCCCTCAACCCCTCCACTTT. It is translated as CASSGGPQPLHF. Filled out from reference TRBV9 and TRBJ1-6, the complete variable domain reads DSGVTQTPKHLITATGQRVTLRCSPRSGDLSVYWYQQSLDQGLQFLIQYYNGEERAKGNILERFSAQQFPDLHSELNLSSLELGDSALYFCASSGGPQPLHFGNGTRLTVT.

The chain has TRBV19 and TRBJ2-2; D possibly corresponds to TRBD2 (6 bases). V dropped 7 bases and J dropped 0 bases, with 9 bases sitting between them. Germline V gene data show CDR1 as LNHDA and CDR2 as SQIVND (reference sequence). CDR3 length equals 14 residues. The CDR3 reads CASNGGTNTGELFF. The CDR3 bases are TGTGCCAGTAACGGGGGAACGAACACCGGGGAGCTGTTTTTT.

The chain uses TRBV10-3 and TRBJ1-4; D not resolved. CDR3 size: 16 residues. V was clipped by 3 bases and J by 4 bases, with 15 bases between them. CDR1 is ENHRY, CDR2 SYGVKD, per germline. CDR3 residues: CAISDGRPASNEKLFF. The CDR3 DNA follows: TGTGCCATCAGTGATGGGCGTCCGGCGAGTAATGAAAAACTGTTTTTT.